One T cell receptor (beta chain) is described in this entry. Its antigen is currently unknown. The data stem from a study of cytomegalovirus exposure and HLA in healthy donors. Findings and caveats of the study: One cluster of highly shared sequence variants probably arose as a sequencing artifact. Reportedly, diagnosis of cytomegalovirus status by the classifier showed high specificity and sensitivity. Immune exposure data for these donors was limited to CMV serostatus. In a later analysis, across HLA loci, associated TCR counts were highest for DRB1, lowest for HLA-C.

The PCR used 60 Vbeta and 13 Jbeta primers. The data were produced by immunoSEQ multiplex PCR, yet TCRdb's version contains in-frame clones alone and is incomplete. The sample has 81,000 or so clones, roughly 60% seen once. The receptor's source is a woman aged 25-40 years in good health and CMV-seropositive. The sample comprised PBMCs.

CDR3 DNA: TGTGCCAGCATAGAAAGCCCAAACACTGAAGCTTTCTTT. It yields the protein CASIESPNTEAFF. The chain combines TRBV6-5 with TRBJ1-1, with no clear D. The ends were cut back, 7 bases at V and 2 bases at J, with 11 bases in the middle. Germline lookup yields CDR1 MNHEY and CDR2 SVGAGI. The CDR3 runs to 13 residues.